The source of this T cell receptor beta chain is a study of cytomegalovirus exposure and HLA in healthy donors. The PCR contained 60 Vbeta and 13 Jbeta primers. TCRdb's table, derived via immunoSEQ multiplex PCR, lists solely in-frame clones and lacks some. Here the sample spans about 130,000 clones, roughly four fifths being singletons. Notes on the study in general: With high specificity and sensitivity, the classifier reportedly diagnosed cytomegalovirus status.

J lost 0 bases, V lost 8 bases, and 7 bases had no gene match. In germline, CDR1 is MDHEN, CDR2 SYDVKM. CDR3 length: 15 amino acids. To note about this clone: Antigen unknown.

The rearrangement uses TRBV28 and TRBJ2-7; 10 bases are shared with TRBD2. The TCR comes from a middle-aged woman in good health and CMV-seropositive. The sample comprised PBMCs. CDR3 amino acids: CASGGLAENSYEQYF. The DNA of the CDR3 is TGTGCCAGCGGAGGACTAGCGGAGAACTCCTACGAGCAGTACTTC. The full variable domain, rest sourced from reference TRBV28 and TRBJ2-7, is DVKVTQSSRYLVKRTGEKVFLECVQDMDHENMFWYRQDPGLGLRLIYFSYDVKMKEKGDIPEGYSVSREKKERFSLILESASTNQTSMYLCASGGLAENSYEQYFGPGTRLTVT.